What follows describes a single T cell receptor beta chain. What it binds is not known. This sample was taken from a study of graft-versus-host responses after intestinal transplantation. The study's findings and limits: GvH clones surfaced in recipient marrow, some emerging earlier in ileum or blood.

Generated by immunoSEQ multiplex PCR, the TCRdb table keeps only in-frame clones and is missing some. The repertoire holds about 94,000 clones, 91% seen once, with 0.4% to 0.5% in the top ten. V lost 0 bases and J 2 bases, leaving 6 bases between the germline ends. Germline V CDR1 and CDR2: SGDLS, YYNGEE. The CDR3 covers 14 residues. This clonotype was obtained from a human donor who received an intestinal transplant. This chain connects TRBV9 to TRBJ1-5; unclear D gene. The sample in question was unstimulated CD8+ T cells sorted from spleen or lymph node cells, obtained before intestinal transplant. The CDR3 loop is CASSVGAGNQPQHF. CDR3 coding DNA: TGTGCCAGCAGCGTAGGGGCAGGCAATCAGCCCCAGCATTTT.